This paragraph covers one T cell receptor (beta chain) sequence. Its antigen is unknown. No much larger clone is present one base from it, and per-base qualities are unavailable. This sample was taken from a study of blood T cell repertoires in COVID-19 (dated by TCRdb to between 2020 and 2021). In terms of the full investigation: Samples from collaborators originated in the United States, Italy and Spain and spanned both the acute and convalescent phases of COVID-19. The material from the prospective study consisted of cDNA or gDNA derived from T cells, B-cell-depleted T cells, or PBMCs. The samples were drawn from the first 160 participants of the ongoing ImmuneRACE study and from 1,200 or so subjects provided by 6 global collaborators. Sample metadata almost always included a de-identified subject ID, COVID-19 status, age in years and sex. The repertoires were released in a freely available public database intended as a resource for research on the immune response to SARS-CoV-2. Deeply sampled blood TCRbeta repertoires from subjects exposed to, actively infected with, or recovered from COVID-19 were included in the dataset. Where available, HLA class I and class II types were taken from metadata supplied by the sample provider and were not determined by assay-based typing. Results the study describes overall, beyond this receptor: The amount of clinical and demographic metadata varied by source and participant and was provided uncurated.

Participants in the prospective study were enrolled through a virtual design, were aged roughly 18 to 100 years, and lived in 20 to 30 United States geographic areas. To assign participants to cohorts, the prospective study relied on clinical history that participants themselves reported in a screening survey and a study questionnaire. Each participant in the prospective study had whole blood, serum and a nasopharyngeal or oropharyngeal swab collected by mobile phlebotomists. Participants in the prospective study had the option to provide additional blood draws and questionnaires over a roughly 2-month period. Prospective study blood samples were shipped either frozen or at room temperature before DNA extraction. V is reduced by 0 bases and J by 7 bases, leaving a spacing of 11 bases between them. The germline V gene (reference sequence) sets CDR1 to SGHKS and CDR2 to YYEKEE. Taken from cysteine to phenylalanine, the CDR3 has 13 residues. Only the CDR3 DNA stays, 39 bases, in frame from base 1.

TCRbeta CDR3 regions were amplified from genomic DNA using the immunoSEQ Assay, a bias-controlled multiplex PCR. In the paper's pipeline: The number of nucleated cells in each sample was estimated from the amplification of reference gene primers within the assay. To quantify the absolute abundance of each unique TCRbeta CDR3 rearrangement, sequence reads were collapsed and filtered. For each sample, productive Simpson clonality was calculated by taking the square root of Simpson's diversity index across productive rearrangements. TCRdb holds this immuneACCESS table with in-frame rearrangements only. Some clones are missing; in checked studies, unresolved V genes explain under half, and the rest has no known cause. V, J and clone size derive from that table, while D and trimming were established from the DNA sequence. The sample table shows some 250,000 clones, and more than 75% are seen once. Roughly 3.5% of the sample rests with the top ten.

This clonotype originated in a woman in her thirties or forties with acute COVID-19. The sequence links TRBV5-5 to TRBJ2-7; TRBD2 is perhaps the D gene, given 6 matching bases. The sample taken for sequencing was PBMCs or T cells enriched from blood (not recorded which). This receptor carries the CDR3 CASSLGGAGEQYF. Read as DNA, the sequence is TGTGCCAGCAGCTTGGGTGGGGCGGGGGAGCAGTACTTC.